This T cell receptor beta chain was captured by sequencing in a study of cytomegalovirus exposure and HLA in healthy donors. 13 Jbeta primers and 60 Vbeta primers were used for the PCR. Using immunoSEQ multiplex PCR, the repertoire was profiled, and TCRdb retains in-frame clones only, with some absent. Found here are approximately 210,000 clones, roughly four fifths of them singletons; the top ten hold approximately 1.8%. Germline V gene lookup returns CDR1 SEHNR and CDR2 FQNEAQ (reference sequence). This CDR3 has 14 residues. V lost 5 bases, J lost 3 bases, and 11 bases lay in between. The source material was PBMCs. The receptor was isolated from a man aged 18-30 years in good health and CMV-seronegative. V usage is TRBV7-9 and J usage is TRBJ1-3; no firm D call. In DNA form, the CDR3 reads TGTGCCAGCAGCCCGATCGGGATTGGAAACACCATATATTTT. This codes for CASSPIGIGNTIYF.